Listed here are 23 T cell receptor beta chains from one sample, sequenced in a study of molecular identifiers for immune sequencing clone quantification. Each CDR3 protein gets one entry after TCRdb re-called the PCR reads with MiXCR. The data contain around 480,000 distinct CDR3 sequences, about a fifth of them singletons. Sequencing was carried out using naive CD8+ T cells from blood, with Jurkat cell RNA spiked in. Subset indicated: FACS-sorted CD8+CD4-CCR7+CD45RA+ naive T cells. The receptor source for this set is a human donor in good health. Some libraries in this study had Jurkat cell RNA spiked in.

This clonotype was seen many times. The rearrangement links TRBV29-1 to TRBJ2-1; a weak D match, TRBD1 (6 bases). The germline V and J ends were trimmed by 7 bases and 8 bases, with 15 bases remaining between them. The CDR3 covers 12 residues. The germline V gene encodes CDR1 SQVTM and CDR2 ANQGSEA. CDR3 residues: CSERVSGDEQFF. CDR3 nucleotides: TGCAGCGAGAGGGTTTCAGGGGATGAGCAGTTCTTC.

V is TRBV27 and J is TRBJ2-7; no reliable D call. The germline V gene has CDR1 MNHEY and CDR2 SMNVEV (reference sequence). The CDR3 has 13 amino acids. Trimming took off 0 bases at V and 6 bases at J, with 9 bases between the two ends. The CDR3 loop reads CASSLSIISEQYF. For the CDR3, the DNA is TGTGCCAGCAGTTTATCTATCATCTCCGAGCAGTACTTC.

For this clonotype: This may be a read error: a much more frequent sequence differs by one nucleotide. The CDR3 ends on some other residue instead of the conserved phenylalanine or tryptophan, so this is likely a read error. This chain joins TRBV19 and TRBJ2-3, with 8 bases fitting TRBD1. The CDR3 length is 16 residues. Trimming cost V 6 bases and J 6 bases; bases outside gene matches: 14. The germline CDR1 and CDR2 sequences are LNHDA and SQIVND (reference sequence). CDR3 region: CASRRTGQGSVDTQYS. CDR3 in DNA: TGTGCCAGTAGGAGAACCGGACAGGGATCCGTGGATACGCAGTATTCT.

The chain carries TRBV13 and TRBJ2-2, with D perhaps being TRBD1 or TRBD2 (6 bases each). The CDR3 is 15 residues long. CDR1 and CDR2 (germline): PRHDT, FYEKMQ (reference sequence). V lost 5 bases and J lost 7, with 17 bases in between. Here the CDR3 DNA reads TGTGCCAGCAGCCCGCTGCCAGGGGAGGACGGGGAGCTGTTTTTT. Its translation is CASSPLPGEDGELFF.

This clonotype was detected a few times. J is TRBJ1-2 and V is TRBV2; D unresolved. CDR3 length equals 16 residues. V lost 3 bases, J lost 4 bases, and 18 bases lay in between. CDR1 is SNHLY and CDR2 is FYNNEI in the germline V gene. The CDR3 region has the DNA TGTGCCAGCAGTGACGCCGTCGGACCATCAAGCTATGGCTACACCTTC. It specifies CASSDAVGPSSYGYTF.

Remarks on this clonotype: Since a much larger clone is just one base distant, this may be a read error. The genes are TRBV13 and TRBJ2-6; D call uncertain. Germline CDR1 PRHDT, CDR2 FYEKMQ (reference sequence). CDR3 length: 15 residues. The CDR3 DNA sequence: TGTGCCAACAGCCTAGGGTACTCTGGGGCCAACGTCCTGACTTTC. As protein: CANSLGYSGANVLTF.

The CDR3 DNA sequence: TGTGCCAGCCGTCCGGGACAGGGGTTCAGTTTTGATACGCAGTATTTT. This gives the protein CASRPGQGFSFDTQYF. The chain combines TRBV6-1 with TRBJ2-3, with TRBD1 matching 10 bases. V was pared by 8 bases and J by 6 bases, with 14 bases of the junction left unmatched. The CDR3 is made up of 16 amino acids. The germline V gene has CDR1 MNHNS and CDR2 SASEGT.

The rearrangement joins TRBV12-3 or TRBV12-4 to TRBJ2-2; D unclear. With 5 bases removed from V and 6 bases from J, the gap between germline ends came to 10 bases. This CDR3 is 13 amino acids long. The CDR3 bases are TGTGCCAGCAGTCGCGGCGGAGCCGGGGAGCTGTTTTTT. It translates to CASSRGGAGELFF.

Regarding this clonotype: A read error may explain this, as a much larger clone is one base away. The chain has TRBV29-1 and TRBJ1-1; 7 nucleotides align to TRBD1. Germline trimming cut 7 bases from V and 0 bases from J; bases unmatched to any gene: 5. The CDR3 has 13 residues. CDR1 and CDR2 from the germline V gene are SQVTM and ANQGSEA. Here the CDR3 reads CSAATGMNTEAFF. In DNA form, the CDR3 reads TGCAGCGCCGCGACAGGGATGAACACTGAAGCTTTCTTT.

The CDR3 protein is CASSLLTSEPSEFF. CDR3 bases: TGTGCCAGCAGTTTACTTACTAGCGAACCCTCGGAGTTCTTC. The chain uses TRBV27 and TRBJ2-1; TRBD2 matches 7 bases. The trim removed 2 bases at V and 14 bases at J, leaving 12 bases unmatched. The germline V gene encodes CDR1 MNHEY and CDR2 SMNVEV (reference sequence). There are 14 residues in the CDR3.

The table lists this clonotype with many counts. The chain recombines TRBV4-1 with TRBJ1-2; perhaps TRBD1 as D (5 bases). With 5 bases removed from V and 0 bases from J, the gap between germline ends came to 16 bases. This CDR3 region has 16 residues. CDR1 and CDR2 (germline): MGHRA, YSYEKL. CDR3 loop: CASSGLGHLANYGYTF. In nucleotides, the CDR3 is TGCGCCAGCAGCGGACTAGGACATCTTGCTAACTATGGCTACACCTTC.

The chain employs TRBV4-2 and TRBJ2-7; D gene uncertain. The V end lost 4 bases, the J end lost 4 bases, and 17 bases lay between the germline ends. The V gene's germline CDR1 is LGHNA and CDR2 YNFKEQ. This CDR3 comprises 15 residues. The CDR3 protein is CASSPEEANGYEQYF. In DNA form, the CDR3 reads TGTGCCAGCAGCCCAGAAGAGGCGAACGGGTACGAGCAGTACTTC.

As regards this clonotype: This may be a read error, as it is one base from a much larger clone. The chain combines TRBV7-6 with TRBJ1-1; maybe TRBD1 (5 bases). This CDR3 has 12 residues. Germline values: CDR1 SGHVS, CDR2 FNYEAQ. The CDR3 region is CAGSSGRGEAFF. CDR3 sequence (DNA): TGTGCCGGCAGCTCAGGAAGGGGTGAAGCTTTCTTT.

This clonotype has only a few counts. The chain joins TRBV9 to TRBJ2-1; 11 bases align to TRBD2. The junction had 15 bases not matched to a gene; V was cut back by 0 bases and J by 1 base. Per the germline V gene, CDR1 is SGDLS and CDR2 is YYNGEE. CDR3 length: 21 residues. The CDR3 sequence: CASSVEGIAGGVLGSYNEQFF. DNA for the CDR3: TGTGCCAGCAGCGTAGAGGGCATAGCGGGAGGGGTACTTGGGTCCTACAATGAGCAGTTCTTC.

The CDR3 coding sequence is TGTGCCAGCAAATCAAGTCCGAGAACTAGCGGGTTTCCCTACGAGCAGTACTTC. Protein: CASKSSPRTSGFPYEQYF. The rearrangement joins TRBV6-2 or TRBV6-3 to TRBJ2-7; 9 positions agree with TRBD2. Germline CDR1 and CDR2: MNHEY and SVGEGT. Trimming cost V 7 bases and J 2 bases; bases outside gene matches: 18. This CDR3 is 18 amino acids long.

There are many counts of this clonotype. This chain uses TRBV5-6 with TRBJ1-1; 7 nucleotides match TRBD1. The CDR3 contains 16 residues. V lost 4 bases to trimming and J lost 5 bases; unmatched junction nucleotides: 14. The germline V gene has CDR1 SGHDT and CDR2 YYEEEE. The CDR3: CASSPGTASRGTEAFF. In DNA, the CDR3 is TGTGCCAGCAGCCCTGGGACAGCCTCCCGTGGGACTGAAGCTTTCTTT.

The chain uses TRBV27 and TRBJ2-3, with D perhaps being TRBD1 or TRBD2 (6 bases each). Deletions cut 5 bases from V and 6 bases from J, with 18 bases between. The germline CDR1 and CDR2 sequences are MNHEY and SMNVEV (reference sequence). This CDR3 region has 15 residues. The CDR3 sequence: CASSPQTTGGDTQYF. CDR3 nucleotides: TGTGCCAGCAGTCCCCAGACGACAGGAGGGGATACGCAGTATTTT.

This CDR3 reads CASSLKLDRTTYEQYF. Here the CDR3 DNA reads TGTGCCAGTAGTCTAAAGCTGGACAGGACAACCTACGAGCAGTACTTC. The chain links TRBV19 to TRBJ2-7; 7 bases align to TRBD1. Losses at the gene ends were 5 bases for V and 2 bases for J; bases not matched to a gene: 12. The CDR3 loop spans 16 amino acids. The germline V gene has CDR1 LNHDA and CDR2 SQIVND (reference sequence).

This chain connects TRBV7-7 to TRBJ1-1; unclear D gene. CDR3 size: 13 residues. Germline V CDR1 and CDR2: SSHAT, FNYEAQ (reference sequence). The germline V and J ends were trimmed by 3 bases and 1 base, with 6 bases remaining between them. CDR3 DNA sequence: TGTGCCAGCAGCTTTCGACAGAACACTGAAGCTTTCTTT. As protein: CASSFRQNTEAFF.

The table lists this clonotype with many counts. V gene TRBV12-3 or TRBV12-4 combines with J gene TRBJ2-3; D gene ambiguous. The V end lost 1 base, the J end lost 6 bases, and 14 bases lay between the germline ends. The CDR3 extends over 15 amino acids. The DNA of the CDR3 is TGTGCCAGCAGTTTAGATTTAACCTACCCGGATACGCAGTATTTT. Translation: CASSLDLTYPDTQYF.

A remark on this clonotype: A read error may explain this, as a much larger clone is one base away. V and J are TRBV6-2 or TRBV6-3 and TRBJ1-5, with a tentative D call TRBD1 (5 bases). This CDR3 has 15 residues. CDR1 is MNHEY, CDR2 SVGEGT, per germline. Trimming removed 4 bases at V and 0 bases at J, with 10 bases between. CDR3 sequence reads: CASSWTQCSNQPQHF. In DNA, the CDR3 is TGTGCCAGCAGTTGGACACAATGTAGCAATCAGCCCCAGCATTTT.

This clonotype was seen many times. This rearrangement joins TRBV7-6 to TRBJ2-3; 8 bases map to TRBD2. The CDR3 totals 13 residues. Losses at the gene ends were 10 bases for V and 5 bases for J; bases not matched to a gene: 8. Germline V gene data show CDR1 as SGHVS and CDR2 as FNYEAQ. CDR3 protein: CAIVGREVDTQYF. CDR3 sequence (DNA): TGTGCCATCGTAGGGCGGGAGGTAGATACGCAGTATTTT.

With regard to this clonotype: One base away lies a much larger clone, so this may be a sequencing read error. The J gene is TRBJ2-4, the V gene TRBV5-1, with TRBD1 as a possible D gene (5 bases). Trimming left V 7 bases short and J 8 bases short, with 22 bases between. Per germline, CDR1 SGHRS and CDR2 YFSETQ. The CDR3 runs to 15 residues. Written as DNA, the CDR3 is TGCGCCAGCGGCCTCCACGGGTTCCAAGGGGACATTCAGTACTTC. It translates to CASGLHGFQGDIQYF. Based on the CDR3 plus reference TRBV5-1 and TRBJ2-4, the full variable domain is KAGVTQTPRYLIKTRGQQVTLSCSPISGHRSVSWYQQTPGQGLQFLFEYFSETQRNKGNFPGRFSGRQFSNSRSEMNVSTLELGDSALYLCASGLHGFQGDIQYFGAGTRLSVL.